This TCR beta chain was retrieved from a study of T cells after somatic rescue of genetic block. Germline CDR1 and CDR2: LGHNA and YNFKEQ. V was pared by 0 bases and J by 5 bases, with 3 bases of the junction left unmatched. The CDR3 totals 14 residues. Produced via immunoSEQ multiplex PCR; TCRdb's table is partial and in-frame only. This sample has over 10,000 clones, with around 70% found just once. The sample comprised peripheral blood mononuclear cells (PBMCs). The rearrangement joins TRBV4-2 to TRBJ2-5; 7 positions match TRBD1. This sequence originates from a boy under 18. The CDR3 bases are TGTGCCAGCAGCCAAGAAGGGGGCAGGGAGACCCAGTACTTC. Protein: CASSQEGGRETQYF.